The 14 T cell receptor beta chains presented below share a single source sample, sequenced in a study of blood T cell repertoires in COVID-19. The protocol was immunoSEQ multiplex PCR, while the TCRdb copy is restricted to in-frame clones and leaves out a portion. The table has approximately 490,000 clones, around 90% seen once. The source material was PBMCs or T cells enriched from blood (not recorded which). Receptors were obtained from a woman under 30 who had recovered from COVID-19.

The chain joins TRBV7-8 to TRBJ1-2, with 7 bases fitting TRBD1. The CDR3 is 14 amino acids. The V and J ends lost 5 bases and 2 bases, in that order; junction bases with no gene match: 5. Germline-derived CDR1 and CDR2 are SGHVS and FQNEAQ. This chain's CDR3 is CASSPTGRNYGYTF. CDR3 nucleotide sequence: TGTGCCAGCAGCCCGACAGGGCGGAACTATGGCTACACCTTC.

This clone was observed a few times. V usage is TRBV10-3 and J usage is TRBJ2-5, with D perhaps TRBD1 (6 bases). This CDR3 has 13 residues. Germline V gene data show CDR1 as ENHRY and CDR2 as SYGVKD. The V and J ends lost 4 bases and 1 base respectively, with 7 bases between them. The CDR3 sequence: CAISGTAQETQYF. The DNA of the CDR3 is TGTGCCATCAGTGGGACAGCCCAAGAGACCCAGTACTTC.

This rearrangement joins TRBV10-3 to TRBJ2-1; 16 nucleotides align to TRBD2. J gave up 9 bases and V 6 bases, and 8 bases lay outside the gene matches. Germline V lookup: CDR1 ENHRY, CDR2 SYGVKD. The CDR3 contains 16 residues. The CDR3 DNA is TGTGCCATCAGCCCCGGGACTAGCGGGGGGGGCAGTGAGCAGTTCTTC. Its translation: CAISPGTSGGGSEQFF.

This chain joins TRBV28 and TRBJ2-3; weak D call: TRBD1 (5 bases). The germline CDR1 and CDR2 sequences are MDHEN and SYDVKM. The CDR3 sequence is 12 residues long. The germline V and J ends were trimmed by 7 bases and 3 bases, with 8 bases remaining between them. The CDR3 reads CASTQGTDTQYF. In DNA, the CDR3 is TGTGCCAGCACCCAGGGTACAGATACGCAGTATTTT.

This chain uses TRBV14 with TRBJ2-5; TRBD1 agrees at 7 bases. CDR3 size: 15 residues. The germline gives CDR1 SGHDN, CDR2 FVKESK. J was trimmed by 5 bases and V by 3 bases; bases with no gene match: 9. The CDR3 sequence is CASSHPTGNEETQYF. DNA of the CDR3: TGTGCCAGCAGCCACCCGACAGGGAACGAGGAGACCCAGTACTTC.

This clone came up a few times. The chain has TRBV4-1 and TRBJ1-6; no firm D call. This CDR3 is built from 15 residues. V was shortened by 3 bases and J by 7 bases, with 13 bases between the two germline ends. CDR1 and CDR2 (germline): MGHRA, YSYEKL. The CDR3 protein is CASSQYGSINSPLHF. The CDR3 nucleotides are TGCGCCAGCAGCCAGTATGGCAGTATCAATTCACCCCTCCACTTT.

V usage is TRBV4-2 and J usage is TRBJ2-3; 8 bases fit TRBD2. CDR3 length: 17 amino acids. Germline loops: CDR1 LGHNA, CDR2 YNFKEQ. Trimming at V came to 2 bases and at J to 2 bases, leaving 9 bases not matched to a gene. The CDR3 bases are TGTGCCAGCAGCCAAAAGACGGGGGGGCCGTCCACAGATACGCAGTATTTT. It encodes CASSQKTGGPSTDTQYF.

This chain connects TRBV5-4 to TRBJ2-3; 14 bases map to TRBD2. This CDR3 is built from 18 residues. V was pared by 4 bases and J by 1 base, with 8 bases of the junction left unmatched. The germline V gene has CDR1 SGHNT and CDR2 YYREEE (reference sequence). In DNA form, the CDR3 reads TGTGCCAGCAGCCCCGGGGCGGGACTAGCGGGGGGCACAGATACGCAGTATTTT. This codes for CASSPGAGLAGGTDTQYF. The full variable domain, in which reference TRBV5-4 and TRBJ2-3 provide the parts outside the CDR3, is ETGVTQSPTHLIKTRGQQVTLRCSSQSGHNTVSWYQQALGQGPQFIFQYYREEENGRGNFPPRFSGLQFPNYSSELNVNALELDDSALYLCASSPGAGLAGGTDTQYFGPGTRLTVL.

The genes are TRBV10-3 and TRBJ1-2; D gene unclear. Germline CDR1 is ENHRY and CDR2 is SYGVKD. The CDR3 contains 12 residues. The germline V and J ends were trimmed by 4 bases and 4 bases, with 7 bases remaining between them. Here the CDR3 DNA reads TGTGCCATCAGTGGTCAGTTCTATGGCTACACCTTC. This gives the protein CAISGQFYGYTF.

V gene TRBV6-6 combines with J gene TRBJ1-5, with D unclear. Looked up from germline, CDR1 is MNHNY and CDR2 is SVGAGI (reference sequence). This CDR3 comprises 15 residues. V was clipped by 0 bases and J by 11 bases, with 17 bases between them. The CDR3 sequence is CASSYSPALGTAQHF. DNA for the CDR3: TGTGCCAGCAGTTACTCCCCCGCGTTGGGCACGGCCCAGCATTTT.

The chain combines TRBV19 with TRBJ1-4, with 7 bases identical to TRBD1. J gave up 7 bases and V 7 bases, and 9 bases lay outside the gene matches. The CDR3 loop spans 14 amino acids. From germline, CDR1 is LNHDA and CDR2 SQIVND (reference sequence). The DNA for the CDR3 is TGTGCCAGTAAGAAGACAGGGATTGGTGAAAAACTGTTTTTT. This codes for CASKKTGIGEKLFF.

The rearrangement joins TRBV7-2 to TRBJ1-1; maybe TRBD1 (6 bases). There are 13 residues in the CDR3. V was pared by 4 bases and J by 7 bases, with 13 bases between. From germline, CDR1 is SGHTA and CDR2 FQGNSA. The CDR3 DNA sequence: TGTGCCAGCAGCTCGGACAGAAATTATGAAGCTTTCTTT. Its translation is CASSSDRNYEAFF.

DNA of the CDR3: TGTGCCAGCACCCCAGGGTTTCGTCACAACACTGAAGCTTTCTTT. Translated, it gives CASTPGFRHNTEAFF. The V and J genes are TRBV6-5 and TRBJ1-1; weak D call: TRBD1 (5 bases). The CDR3 is made up of 15 amino acids. The V end was cut by 7 bases, the J end by 2 bases, with 17 bases between. Per germline, CDR1 MNHEY and CDR2 SVGAGI.

This clone was recorded once. The gene calls are TRBV11-2 and TRBJ1-1; the match to TRBD1 covers 8 bases. Germline V gene lookup returns CDR1 SGHAT and CDR2 FQNNGV. The V and J ends lost 5 bases and 5 bases, in that order; junction bases with no gene match: 7. This CDR3 has 14 residues. The DNA for the CDR3 is TGTGCCAGCAGCGCTAACAGGGGGGGGACTGAAGCTTTCTTT. This sequence encodes CASSANRGGTEAFF.